The 12 T cell receptor beta chains below come from one sample, sequenced in a study of cytomegalovirus exposure and HLA in healthy donors. Method: immunoSEQ multiplex PCR; TCRdb's copy keeps in-frame clones and lacks some. The repertoire holds around 34,000 clones, with roughly 93% as singletons. Sequenced material: PBMCs. The source is a man aged 18 to 35 in good health and CMV-seronegative.

The chain recombines TRBV5-4 with TRBJ1-2; 9 bases align to TRBD1. CDR1 is SGHNT, CDR2 YYREEE, per germline (reference sequence). This CDR3 contains 15 residues. J gave up 8 bases and V 4 bases, and 12 bases lay outside the gene matches. The CDR3 bases are TGTGCCAGCAGCACCTCACTGAGACAGGGGGAGGGCTACACCTTC. It encodes CASSTSLRQGEGYTF.

The CDR3 nucleotides read TGTGCCAGTAGACGGGCGGGCAGCTCCTACAATGAGCAGTTCTTC. Encoded protein: CASRRAGSSYNEQFF. The gene calls are TRBV19 and TRBJ2-1; D might be TRBD2 (5 bases). The germline CDR1 and CDR2 sequences are LNHDA and SQIVND (reference sequence). This CDR3 is 15 amino acids long. The germline V and J ends were trimmed by 6 bases and 0 bases, with 12 bases remaining between them.

The gene calls are TRBV21-1 and TRBJ2-2; TRBD2, as called in the table, went unchecked against the DNA. TRBV21-1 is a known pseudogene. The CDR3 covers 18 residues. Here the CDR3 DNA reads TGTGCCAGCAGCAAAGTAGGTAGCGGGAGGGGTAACACCGGGGAGCTGTTTTTT. It is translated as CASSKVGSGRGNTGELFF.

The J gene is TRBJ2-1, the V gene TRBV9, with D possibly being TRBD2 (5 bases). V lost 0 bases and J 5 bases, leaving 12 bases between the germline ends. This CDR3 contains 15 residues. Looked up from germline, CDR1 is SGDLS and CDR2 is YYNGEE. The CDR3 DNA reads as TGTGCCAGCAGCGTAGGCGGGTCGGGCAACAATGAGCAGTTCTTC. Translated: CASSVGGSGNNEQFF.

In its sample, this clone was seen a few times. The same CDR3 arises from other DNA sequences in this sample as well. This chain uses TRBV18 with TRBJ1-1; 8 positions match TRBD1. The CDR3 sequence is 15 residues long. The J segment lost 5 bases and the V segment lost 3 bases, leaving 8 bases of the junction unmatched. Germline V gene sequence: CDR1 KGHSH, CDR2 LQKENI. In nucleotides, the CDR3 is TGTGCCAGCTCACCCGAGGCAGGGGGCCGGACTGAAGCTTTCTTT. It translates to CASSPEAGGRTEAFF.

The rearrangement joins TRBV29-1 to TRBJ2-3, with D unresolved. V dropped 5 bases and J dropped 0 bases, with 12 bases sitting between them. CDR1 is SQVTM, CDR2 ANQGSEA, per germline. The CDR3 loop spans 14 amino acids. The CDR3 reads CSVPAPSSTDTQYF. CDR3 coding DNA: TGCAGCGTTCCCGCACCCAGTAGCACAGATACGCAGTATTTT.

The CDR3 spells CASSTSGQNSGNTIYF. The CDR3 bases are TGCGCCAGCTCTACATCGGGACAGAATTCTGGAAACACCATATATTTT. The chain links TRBV5-1 to TRBJ1-3; 7 bases match TRBD1. The ends lost 7 bases at V and 1 base at J; junction bases unmatched: 11. Germline CDR1 and CDR2: SGHRS and YFSETQ. CDR3 size: 16 residues.

The chain has TRBV19 and TRBJ2-3, with 10 bases matching TRBD2. CDR3 length equals 17 residues. From germline, CDR1 is LNHDA and CDR2 SQIVND (reference sequence). After removal of 7 bases from V and 1 base from J, the junction contained 11 bases not matched to a gene. The CDR3 region is CASTIASGGLGTDTQYF. CDR3 nucleotide sequence: TGTGCCAGTACTATTGCTAGCGGGGGCTTAGGCACAGATACGCAGTATTTT.

The J gene is TRBJ2-6, the V gene TRBV7-3; no firm D call. Deletions cut 6 bases from V and 6 bases from J, with 9 bases between. The CDR3 contains 13 residues. CDR1 and CDR2 (germline): SGHTA, FQGTGA. The CDR3 loop is CASSPVLANVLTF. The CDR3 DNA reads as TGTGCCAGCAGTCCAGTTTTGGCCAACGTCCTGACTTTC.

The chain is built from TRBV21-1 and TRBJ2-7; the D segment call TRBD2 is taken from the table without a DNA check. TRBV21-1 is termed a pseudogene. This CDR3 region has 15 residues. CDR3: CASSPERPHSYEQYF. DNA for the CDR3: TGTGCCAGCAGCCCCGAGAGGCCCCATTCTTACGAGCAGTACTTC.

This chain connects TRBV11-3 to TRBJ1-2; a weak D match, TRBD1 (6 bases). V lost 8 bases and J 2 bases, leaving 15 bases between the germline ends. The CDR3 runs 14 residues. The V gene's germline CDR1 is SGHNT and CDR2 YENEEA. CDR3 amino acids: CASDQGTPNYGYTF. The CDR3 DNA reads TGTGCCAGCGATCAGGGGACACCCAACTATGGCTACACCTTC.

This chain joins TRBV9 and TRBJ2-5; 9 nucleotides match TRBD1. In germline, CDR1 is SGDLS, CDR2 YYNGEE. With 4 bases clipped from V and 7 bases from J, the junction kept 8 bases outside the gene matches. There are 14 residues in the CDR3. In nucleotides, the CDR3 is TGTGCCAGCAGCCCCCGCTCGGGACAGGGGACCCAGTACTTC. It codes for CASSPRSGQGTQYF. Based on the CDR3 plus reference TRBV9 and TRBJ2-5, the full variable domain is DSGVTQTPKHLITATGQRVTLRCSPRSGDLSVYWYQQSLDQGLQFLIQYYNGEERAKGNILERFSAQQFPDLHSELNLSSLELGDSALYFCASSPRSGQGTQYFGPGTRLLVL.